The subject of this entry is one T cell receptor (beta chain). Its specificity is not known. The sample originates from a study of T cell repertoires in cytomegalovirus infection. As for the study in general: Recently identified HLA-C-restricted CMV epitopes and well-studied HLA-B-restricted CMV epitopes were used by the study. CMV infection and matching HLA type were both indicated by public TCR beta signatures. General study results and limits: HLA-C-restricted CMV clonotypes gave the most frequent clonotype in two of eight donors. CMV carriers having the relevant HLA were flagged by cumulative public TCR beta family frequency.

This CDR3 has 17 residues. CDR1 and CDR2 (germline): SQVTM, ANQGSEA. TCRdb re-analysed the reads in MiXCR, keeping a single row per CDR3 protein. In the table there are about 770,000 distinct CDR3 sequences, around 29% of which are singletons. This specimen was cultured CD8+ T cells from PBMCs, taken from culture after CMV antigen stimulation. The TCR sequence derives from a human donor in good health (CMV status not recorded). Some clones in this sample may be carry-over from other donors' samples. The chain combines TRBV29-1 with TRBJ2-1, with TRBD2 matching 12 bases. CDR3 sequence: CSGVGLAGHHSYNEQFF. CDR3 sequence (DNA): TGCAGTGGAGTGGGACTAGCGGGCCACCACTCCTACAATGAGCAGTTCTTC.